This T cell receptor beta chain was found in a study of blood T cell repertoires in COVID-19. Overall study: Acute-phase and convalescent COVID-19 samples originated in the United States, Italy and Spain. PBMCs, B-cell-depleted T cells, or T cells provided the cDNA or gDNA that made up the material.

Germline V lookup: CDR1 LNHDA, CDR2 SQIVND (reference sequence). This CDR3 has 15 residues. V lost 10 bases and J lost 2, with 18 bases in between. Per the original methods: Amplification of reference gene primers provided the estimated nucleated cell counts. Here immunoSEQ multiplex PCR was the method, and the copy in TCRdb shows in-frame clones only, minus some. The D gene and trimming were derived from the DNA, and the V and J assignments and clone size from that table. The profile shows some 150,000 clones, about 85% of them singletons. The chain links TRBV19 to TRBJ1-3, with unresolved D. Input material: peripheral blood. The sequence came from a woman between 55 and 75 years old with active or convalescent COVID-19. CDR3 nucleotide sequence: TGTGCCACGCGGAGGGTTATATCGCCTGGAAACACCATATATTTT. It is translated as CATRRVISPGNTIYF. The full variable domain, rest sourced from reference TRBV19 and TRBJ1-3, is DGGITQSPKYLFRKEGQNVTLSCEQNLNHDAMYWYRQDPGQGLRLIYYSQIVNDFQKGDIAEGYSVSREKKESFPLTVTSAQKNPTAFYLCATRRVISPGNTIYFGEGSWLTVV.